This paragraph covers one T cell receptor (beta chain) sequence. Its antigen is as yet unknown. The data are from a study of T cell responses to AZD1222 COVID-19 vaccine. Findings and caveats of the study: Clonal diversity was possibly underestimated; the donors were predominantly white British and more often female. Increases in Spike-specific TCR breadth and depth were seen after two AZD1222 doses. Of the AZD1222 recipients, only 5 to 7 were seropositive at baseline.

Sequencing used immunoSEQ multiplex PCR; TCRdb keeps in-frame clones, though not all of them. The table records around 150,000 clones, just over 90% of them present only once. The CDR3 loop spans 15 amino acids. Germline V gene lookup returns CDR1 MRHNA and CDR2 SNTAGT. Between the trimmed V and J ends, which lost 6 bases and 2 bases, there was a span of 14 bases. The sample consisted of peripheral blood, taken on day 0 of MenACWY control vaccination. The rearrangement uses TRBV6-4 and TRBJ2-1, with D hard to call. This TCR was recovered from an adult in good health. The CDR3 reads CASSPQTRTYNEQFF. The DNA of the CDR3 is TGTGCCAGCAGCCCACAGACGAGAACCTACAATGAGCAGTTCTTC.